Below are 17 T cell receptor beta chains sequenced from a single sample in a study of radiation and T cells in renal cell carcinoma. Treatment indicated: 15 Gy SBRT to primary tumor, nephrectomy 4 weeks later. This table comes from immunoSEQ multiplex PCR, and its TCRdb copy is limited to in-frame clones, with some not included. Of about 24,000 clones detected, more than 40% appear once; the ten largest clones hold roughly 16%. The sample here was tumor tissue, taken from a patient whose treatment included radiotherapy and nephrectomy. The origin of the receptors is a woman aged 45-65 years with renal cell carcinoma.

By share, this clone ranks as medium-sized. V usage is TRBV7-9 and J usage is TRBJ2-7; 7 bases align to TRBD1. CDR3 length equals 15 residues. Germline assignment: CDR1 SEHNR and CDR2 FQNEAQ (reference sequence). Germline trimming cut 0 bases from V and 3 bases from J; bases unmatched to any gene: 5. DNA for the CDR3: TGTGCCAGCAGCTTAGCGGAAGGGGGCTTCTACGAGCAGTACTTC. Its translation is CASSLAEGGFYEQYF.

This chain joins TRBV18 and TRBJ1-1; D is unresolved. Germline V gene sequence: CDR1 KGHSH, CDR2 LQKENI. This CDR3 has 15 residues. Trimming shortened V by 1 base and J by 2 bases, and 11 bases separated the two germline ends. The CDR3 coding sequence is TGTGCCAGCTCACCACAAAGACCCAGTAACACTGAAGCTTTCTTT. Amino acid sequence: CASSPQRPSNTEAFF.

The chain carries TRBV7-2 and TRBJ2-1; D gene ambiguous. This CDR3 contains 12 residues. The germline V gene has CDR1 SGHTA and CDR2 FQGNSA. V lost 0 bases and J 6 bases, leaving 3 bases between the germline ends. The CDR3 protein is CASSLAPNEQFF. The CDR3 DNA reads as TGTGCCAGCAGCTTAGCCCCCAATGAGCAGTTCTTC.

In this sample, this clone turned up many times. This chain connects TRBV6-6 to TRBJ1-2, with D possibly matching TRBD1 (6 bases). This CDR3 has 13 amino acids. Trimming took off 5 bases at V and 2 bases at J, with 9 bases between the two ends. Germline loops: CDR1 MNHNY, CDR2 SVGAGI (reference sequence). CDR3 coding DNA: TGTGCCAGCAGTGCCCAGGGGAACTATGGCTACACCTTC. Its protein product is CASSAQGNYGYTF.

This clone was observed at least ten times. J is TRBJ1-2 and V is TRBV19; 9 nucleotides match TRBD1. The V segment lost 6 bases and the J segment 8 bases; nucleotides outside the gene matches: 10. From germline, CDR1 is LNHDA and CDR2 SQIVND (reference sequence). The CDR3 runs to 14 residues. DNA for the CDR3: TGTGCCAGTAGGCCCGGGACAGGGCCTAAGGGCTACACCTTC. Translation gives CASRPGTGPKGYTF.

This clone is classed as medium-sized. The CDR3 spells CSAELVDEQFF. CDR3 nucleotides: TGCAGTGCTGAACTAGTTGATGAGCAGTTCTTC. The rearrangement links TRBV20-1 to TRBJ2-1; a possible D gene is TRBD2 (5 bases). Between the trimmed V and J ends, which lost 5 bases and 8 bases, there was a span of 10 bases. CDR1 is DFQATT, CDR2 SNEGSKA, per germline (reference sequence). The CDR3 extends over 11 amino acids.

The chain uses TRBV4-3 and TRBJ2-6, with unresolved D. Germline V gene data show CDR1 as LGHNA and CDR2 as YSLEER. This CDR3 is 16 amino acids long. V lost 1 base and J lost 3, with 10 bases in between. CDR3 sequence (DNA): TGCGCCAGCAGCCAAGGAGAAGGGCTTGGGGCCAACGTCCTGACTTTC. Protein product: CASSQGEGLGANVLTF.

J is TRBJ2-2 and V is TRBV6-1; D not resolved. The germline gives CDR1 MNHNS, CDR2 SASEGT. Trimming took off 2 bases at V and 6 bases at J, with 13 bases between the two ends. This CDR3 region has 15 residues. The CDR3 DNA reads as TGTGCCAGCAGTGAATACCCGGGTGGGGCCGGGGAGCTGTTTTTT. This translates into CASSEYPGGAGELFF.

The chain couples TRBV7-9 to TRBJ1-6, with unresolved D. Trimming took off 2 bases at V and 2 bases at J, with 7 bases between the two ends. The CDR3 is made up of 15 amino acids. Germline V lookup: CDR1 SEHNR, CDR2 FQNEAQ (reference sequence). This CDR3 is CASSLNRPYNSPLHF. CDR3 in DNA: TGTGCCAGCAGCTTAAACCGACCCTATAATTCACCCCTCCACTTT.

The CDR3 DNA reads as TGCGCCAGCAGCAAAAGTGGACAGGCTCCGAACACTGAAGCTTTCTTT. This translates into CASSKSGQAPNTEAFF. This chain connects TRBV5-1 to TRBJ1-1; 7 nucleotides agree with TRBD1. From germline, CDR1 is SGHRS and CDR2 YFSETQ. The CDR3 length is 16 residues. With V trimmed by 4 bases and J by 1 base, 10 bases remained unmatched.

The table lists this clone with a few counts. The chain combines TRBV4-1 with TRBJ1-6; weak D call: TRBD1 (5 bases). Trimming cost V 0 bases and J 7 bases, with 7 bases left between them. There are 14 residues in the CDR3. Looked up from germline, CDR1 is MGHRA and CDR2 is YSYEKL. The CDR3 here is CASSQESGNSPLHF. CDR3 coding DNA: TGCGCCAGCAGCCAAGAGTCAGGGAATTCACCCCTCCACTTT.

The chain recombines TRBV7-8 with TRBJ2-3, with D uncertain. There are 13 residues in the CDR3. The V gene lost 5 bases and the J gene lost 2 bases, with 8 bases spanning the gap. Germline V gene lookup returns CDR1 SGHVS and CDR2 FQNEAQ. CDR3 sequence (DNA): TGTGCCAGCAGCCCCGGAGCCACAGATACGCAGTATTTT. Translation: CASSPGATDTQYF. Variable domain in full (rest from reference TRBV7-8 and TRBJ2-3): GAGVSQSPRYKVAKRGQDVALRCDPISGHVSLFWYQQALGQGPEFLTYFQNEAQLDKSGLPSDRFFAERPEGSVSTLKIQRTQQEDSAVYLCASSPGATDTQYFGPGTRLTVL.

The gene calls are TRBV20-1 and TRBJ2-5, with D possibly TRBD1 on 5 matching bases. Trimming pared 3 bases from V and 8 bases from J, leaving 10 bases between. CDR1 and CDR2 from the germline V gene are DFQATT and SNEGSKA (reference sequence). The CDR3 is made up of 11 amino acids. The CDR3 DNA follows: TGCAGTGCTAGGGAAGGGGAAACCCAGTACTTC. Protein sequence: CSAREGETQYF.

In its sample, this clone is medium-sized. The chain uses TRBV7-3 and TRBJ2-1; 9 bases fit TRBD2. This CDR3 has 15 residues. V lost 3 bases and J lost 3; bases outside the gene matches: 3. Germline CDR1 reads SGHTA; CDR2 reads FQGTGA. In DNA form, the CDR3 reads TGTGCCAGCAGCTTCGGGACTAGCAACTACAATGAGCAGTTCTTC. Translating gives CASSFGTSNYNEQFF.

This clone has a handful of counts. The chain is built from TRBV7-9 and TRBJ2-3; D is uncertain. The length of the CDR3 is 12 residues. Deletions cut 1 base from V and 6 bases from J, with 5 bases between. The germline gives CDR1 SEHNR, CDR2 FQNEAQ (reference sequence). In nucleotides, the CDR3 is TGTGCCAGCAGCTTAGTCGGGGATACGCAGTATTTT. Protein sequence: CASSLVGDTQYF.

This clone was recorded a few times. This chain joins TRBV4-3 and TRBJ2-1; 8 bases are a match to TRBD1. The V segment lost 0 bases and the J segment 9 bases; nucleotides outside the gene matches: 7. Germline V lookup: CDR1 LGHNA, CDR2 YSLEER. This CDR3 spans 15 amino acids. CDR3 in DNA: TGCGCCAGCAGCCAAGATAGGACAGGGACTTTTGAGCAGTTCTTC. This codes for CASSQDRTGTFEQFF.

This chain joins TRBV6-1 and TRBJ1-2, with no clear D. CDR3 size: 18 residues. The ends were cut back, 2 bases at V and 0 bases at J, with 19 bases in the middle. The germline V gene has CDR1 MNHNS and CDR2 SASEGT. This chain's CDR3 is CASSEPGRHTVPNYGYTF. The CDR3 region has the DNA TGTGCCAGCAGTGAACCCGGCAGGCACACTGTACCTAACTATGGCTACACCTTC.